The T cell receptor beta chain described here comes from a study of long-term antiretroviral therapy in people with HIV. Broader study findings: At every time point, clones expanded before ART dominated the repertoire. Repertoires from HIV showed CDR3 length ranges narrower than those of controls.

This CDR3 spans 17 amino acids. Germline CDR1 reads LNHDA; CDR2 reads SQIVND (reference sequence). V lost 5 bases and J lost 0; bases outside the gene matches: 6. As to this clone: Its antigen remains unidentified.

Researchers ran immunoSEQ v3.0 at survey level. The table came from immunoSEQ multiplex PCR; TCRdb's copy has only in-frame clones and leaves some out. The data show more than 20,000 clones, roughly 84% seen once. The chain combines TRBV19 with TRBJ2-6; TRBD1 agrees at 8 bases. The receptor was isolated from a man in his forties or fifties with HIV. The sample here was unsorted PBMCs, taken approximately 2.5 years after starting antiretroviral therapy. The CDR3 sequence: CASSLWTGSSGANVLTF. For the CDR3, the DNA is TGTGCCAGTAGTCTATGGACAGGGAGCTCTGGGGCCAACGTCCTGACTTTC. The whole variable domain, filled in from reference TRBV19 and TRBJ2-6, reads DGGITQSPKYLFRKEGQNVTLSCEQNLNHDAMYWYRQDPGQGLRLIYYSQIVNDFQKGDIAEGYSVSREKKESFPLTVTSAQKNPTAFYLCASSLWTGSSGANVLTFGAGSRLTVL.